This T cell receptor (beta chain) was recorded in a study of blood T cell repertoires in COVID-19. In the study overall: Italy, Spain and the United States were the sources of the convalescent and acute COVID-19 samples.

Participant-given clinical history determined each cohort assignment. Two negative PCRs, clearance, or symptom resolution were required of recovered Cohort 3 donors. The CDR3 totals 15 residues. Germline V gene sequence: CDR1 SGHRS, CDR2 YFSETQ. With 0 bases removed from V and 0 bases from J, the gap between germline ends came to 7 bases. In the authors' workflow: Nucleated cell number was recorded as an estimate derived from reference gene primer amplification. The protocol was immunoSEQ multiplex PCR, while the TCRdb copy is restricted to in-frame clones and leaves out a portion. V, J and clone size are those of that table, while D and trimming were read from the DNA. The table has 200,000 or so clones, about 84% seen once.

The sequence was obtained from a man aged 60 to 75 who had recovered from COVID-19. The V call is TRBV5-1, the J call TRBJ2-1, with D unclear. Sample: PBMCs or T cells enriched from blood (not recorded which). CDR3 loop: CASSLAVSSYNEQFF. CDR3 nucleotide sequence: TGCGCCAGCAGCTTGGCCGTCAGCTCCTACAATGAGCAGTTCTTC.